The rows below give T cell receptor beta chains drawn from one sample of a study of OX40 agonist ivuxolimab in advanced cancers. Clones were sequenced by immunoSEQ multiplex PCR, and TCRdb holds only the in-frame ones, with some missing. The table shows approximately 89,000 clones, with 70% to 90% occurring only once. This material consisted of CD4+ or CD8+ T cells sorted from blood, taken in a trial of the OX40 agonist ivuxolimab. All receptors derive from an adult with an advanced solid tumor such as melanoma, head and neck, liver or kidney cancer. Each CDR3 is given with its conserved first and last residue. The D gene is left open where the match is weak. Some rows mark clone size as missing; the rest say once, few, many or name a class of expanded clone.

TRBV6-1,TRBD2,NA,TRBJ2-4,CASSEARWGGIQYF,TGTGCCAGCAGTGAAGCGCGATGGGGGGGCATTCAGTACTTC
TRBV25-1,NA,NA,TRBJ2-5,CASSDPGGGLETQYF,TGTGCCAGCAGTGACCCCGGAGGGGGCTTGGAGACCCAGTACTTC
TRBV7-6,TRBD2,NA,TRBJ2-1,CASSLVGGRGEQFF,TGTGCCAGCAGCTTAGTGGGCGGGAGAGGAGAGCAGTTCTTC
TRBV29-1,TRBD1,NA,TRBJ2-7,CSIRQGIGHEQYF,TGCAGCATCCGACAGGGCATCGGCCACGAGCAGTACTTC
TRBV27,TRBD2,NA,TRBJ2-7,CASRSLSGRIYEQYF,TGTGCCAGCAGGTCCCTTAGCGGGAGGATATACGAGCAGTACTTC
TRBV23-1,NA,NA,TRBJ2-1,CASRPGQGFFGQFF,TGCGCCAGCAGACCGGGACAAGGGTTCTTCGGGCAGTTCTTC
TRBV7-6,NA,NA,TRBJ1-5,CASSLAGRSNQPQHF,TGTGCCAGCAGCTTAGCGGGAAGGAGCAATCAGCCCCAGCATTTT
TRBV18,TRBD1,NA,TRBJ1-1,CASSPLTGTANTEAFF,TGTGCCAGCTCACCACTTACCGGGACAGCGAACACTGAAGCTTTCTTT
TRBV7-9,TRBD2,NA,TRBJ2-7,CASSYAGTSGPYEQYF,TGTGCCAGCAGCTACGCGGGCACTAGCGGCCCCTACGAGCAGTACTTC
TRBV7-6,TRBD2,NA,TRBJ2-5,CASSHSGIGPQYF,TGTGCCAGCAGCCATAGCGGGATCGGGCCCCAGTACTTC
TRBV5-4,TRBD2,once,TRBJ2-7,CASSASTSGVYEQYF,TGTGCCAGCAGCGCGTCGACTAGCGGGGTCTACGAGCAGTACTTC
TRBV15,NA,NA,TRBJ2-5,CATSARGGAGARQETQYF,TGTGCCACCAGCGCGAGAGGGGGGGCGGGAGCGAGACAAGAGACCCAGTACTTC
TRBV19,TRBD1,NA,TRBJ2-7,CASTSAGQGFYEQYF,TGTGCCAGTACCTCCGCCGGACAGGGGTTTTACGAGCAGTACTTC
TRBV7-6,NA,NA,TRBJ1-4,CASSLSRFNEKLFF,TGTGCCAGCAGCCTTTCGAGGTTCAATGAAAAACTGTTTTTT
TRBV4-3,NA,NA,TRBJ1-2,CASSLGGGGLGYGYTF,TGCGCCAGCAGCCTTGGGGGCGGGGGCTTGGGCTATGGCTACACCTTC
TRBV5-1,NA,NA,TRBJ1-3,CASSLGQPGRNTIYF,TGCGCCAGCAGCTTGGGACAGCCGGGGAGGAACACCATATATTTT
TRBV6-5,NA,NA,TRBJ1-3,CASSYRVSGNTIYF,TGTGCCAGCAGTTATCGGGTGTCTGGAAACACCATATATTTT
TRBV6-5,NA,NA,TRBJ1-1,CASSHPDGGTEAFF,TGTGCCAGCAGTCATCCCGACGGGGGCACTGAAGCTTTCTTT
TRBV2,TRBD2,NA,TRBJ2-3,CASRGLAGTDTQYF,TGTGCCAGCAGAGGACTAGCGGGCACAGATACGCAGTATTTT
TRBV30,NA,NA,TRBJ1-2,CAWMRGNQGFVGYTF,TGTGCCTGGATGCGGGGTAACCAGGGGTTCGTTGGCTACACCTTC
TRBV4-3,NA,few,TRBJ2-1,CASSQSTGTYNEQFF,TGCGCCAGCAGCCAATCAACGGGAACCTACAATGAGCAGTTCTTC
TRBV20-1,NA,few,TRBJ1-5,CSARSNQPQHF,TGCAGTGCTAGGTCTAATCAGCCCCAGCATTTT
TRBV6-6,NA,NA,TRBJ1-5,CASSWGGTTAQHF,TGTGCCAGCAGCTGGGGGGGGACAACGGCCCAGCATTTT
TRBV6-5,NA,NA,TRBJ2-5,CASSTRETQYF,TGTGCCAGCTCTACTCGAGAGACCCAGTACTTC
TRBV19,TRBD2,NA,TRBJ2-7,CASSPGLGRGDEQYF,TGTGCCAGTAGTCCCGGACTAGGGCGCGGGGACGAGCAGTACTTC
TRBV7-9,TRBD1,NA,TRBJ1-4,CASSPGTGGEKLFF,TGTGCCAGCAGCCCGGGGACAGGGGGTGAAAAACTGTTTTTT
TRBV28,NA,NA,TRBJ2-3,CASSLGGTDTQYF,TGTGCCAGCAGTTTAGGCGGGACCGATACGCAGTATTTT
TRBV9,TRBD2,NA,TRBJ2-7,CASSAGLAPYEQYF,TGTGCCAGCAGCGCGGGACTAGCGCCGTACGAGCAGTACTTC
TRBV7-9,NA,NA,TRBJ1-1,CASSLALGQATEAFF,TGTGCCAGCAGCTTAGCCCTGGGACAAGCCACTGAAGCTTTCTTT
TRBV5-4,NA,once,TRBJ2-6,CASSRNSGANVLTF,TGTGCCAGCAGCCGGAACTCTGGGGCCAACGTCCTGACTTTC
TRBV7-3,NA,NA,TRBJ2-5,CASSLRTRGRRETQYF,TGTGCCAGCAGCTTAAGGACGCGGGGGCGCCGGGAGACCCAGTACTTC
TRBV19,TRBD2,NA,TRBJ2-1,CASSIRGGEGKNEQFF,TGTGCCAGTAGTATTCGGGGGGGAGAAGGAAAAAATGAGCAGTTCTTC
TRBV4-3,NA,NA,TRBJ2-7,CASSPMVRRGEQYF,TGCGCCAGCAGCCCCATGGTCCGCAGAGGAGAGCAGTACTTC
TRBV4-1,TRBD2,NA,TRBJ2-3,CASSQTGLAVRKYF,TGCGCCAGCAGCCAGACTGGTCTAGCGGTCAGGAAGTATTTT
TRBV7-9,TRBD2,NA,TRBJ2-2,CASSLGLAEGGELFF,TGTGCCAGCAGCTTGGGACTAGCGGAAGGCGGGGAGCTGTTTTTT